This T cell receptor beta chain emerged from a study of early T cells in non-severe SARS-CoV-2 infection. The CDR3 runs 15 residues. Germline V gives CDR1 MNHEY, CDR2 SMNVEV (reference sequence). V was clipped by 0 bases and J by 5 bases, with 13 bases between them. Using its own MiXCR run on the 5' RACE reads, TCRdb lists one record per CDR3 protein. The sample gives roughly 120,000 distinct CDR3 sequences, about 15% of which show up once; 20% to 25% is in the top ten. This sequence originates from an adult who was a healthcare worker with PCR-confirmed SARS-CoV-2 infection or an uninfected control (not recorded which). The rearrangement uses TRBV27 and TRBJ2-5; D is perhaps TRBD1 or TRBD2 (5 bases each). The sequenced material came from whole blood. The CDR3 sequence is CASSLSGLAAETQYF. For the CDR3, the DNA is TGTGCCAGCAGTTTATCGGGGCTAGCCGCCGAGACCCAGTACTTC.